The sample holds a few counts of the clone carrying this TCR beta chain. Its antigen remains unidentified. This specimen comes from a study of blood T cells in healthy people across ages. Study findings and constraints: The study regarded diversity estimates from one million T cells as underestimates. Age advanced and TCR beta diversity per million T cells fell, roughly linearly.

CDR3 length: 11 residues. The V end was cut by 9 bases, the J end by 5 bases, with 10 bases between. Germline V gene sequence: CDR1 MNHNY, CDR2 SVGAGI (reference sequence). A second PCR, run for about 7 to 11 cycles, used a sample-barcoded 5' primer plus a J-beta primer mix. TCRdb recomputed calls from the 5' RACE reads with MiXCR, one row per CDR3 protein. The sample consists of about 1.5 million distinct CDR3 sequences, 42% of them appearing once. Per individual sample, total RNA of at least 5 micrograms was extracted. The origin of this receptor is a woman between 18 and 29 years old in good health. The chain links TRBV6-6 to TRBJ1-1; D ambiguous. Material: blood. CDR3 bases: TGTGCCAGTAAAGGTTCGACTGAAGCTTTCTTT. It yields the protein CASKGSTEAFF.